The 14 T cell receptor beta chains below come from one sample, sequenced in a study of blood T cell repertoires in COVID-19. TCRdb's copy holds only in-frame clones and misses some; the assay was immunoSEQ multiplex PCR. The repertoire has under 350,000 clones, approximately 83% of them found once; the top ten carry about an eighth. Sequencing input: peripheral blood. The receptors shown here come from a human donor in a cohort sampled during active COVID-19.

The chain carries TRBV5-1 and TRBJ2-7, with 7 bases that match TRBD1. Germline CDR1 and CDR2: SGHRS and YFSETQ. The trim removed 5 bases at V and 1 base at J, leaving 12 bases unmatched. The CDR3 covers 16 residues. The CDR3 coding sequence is TGCGCCAGCAGGTCCGCGACAGGGACCGTTTCCTACGAGCAGTACTTC. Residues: CASRSATGTVSYEQYF.

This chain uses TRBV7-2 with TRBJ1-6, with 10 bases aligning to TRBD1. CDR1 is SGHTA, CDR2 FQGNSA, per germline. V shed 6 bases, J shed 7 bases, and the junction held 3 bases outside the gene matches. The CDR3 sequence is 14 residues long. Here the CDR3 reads CASSRQGANSPLHF. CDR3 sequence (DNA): TGTGCCAGCAGTCGACAGGGGGCCAATTCACCCCTCCACTTT.

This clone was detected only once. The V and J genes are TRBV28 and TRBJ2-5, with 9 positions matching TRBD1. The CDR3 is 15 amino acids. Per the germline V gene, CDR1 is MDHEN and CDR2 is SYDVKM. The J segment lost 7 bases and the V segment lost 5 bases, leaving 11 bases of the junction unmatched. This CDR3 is CASSPGTGIGVTQYF. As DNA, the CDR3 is TGTGCCAGCAGTCCAGGGACAGGGATTGGTGTGACCCAGTACTTC.

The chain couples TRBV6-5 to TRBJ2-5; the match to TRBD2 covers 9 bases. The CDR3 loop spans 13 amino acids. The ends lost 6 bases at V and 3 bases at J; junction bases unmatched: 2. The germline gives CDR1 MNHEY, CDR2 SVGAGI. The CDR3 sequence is CASRLAGEETQYF. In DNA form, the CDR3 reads TGTGCCAGCAGATTAGCGGGAGAAGAGACCCAGTACTTC.

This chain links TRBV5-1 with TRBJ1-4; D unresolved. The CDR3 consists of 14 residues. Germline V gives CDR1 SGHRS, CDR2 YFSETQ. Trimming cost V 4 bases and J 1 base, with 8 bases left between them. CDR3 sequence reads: CASSPKETNEKLFF. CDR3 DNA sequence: TGCGCCAGCAGCCCTAAAGAAACTAATGAAAAACTGTTTTTT.

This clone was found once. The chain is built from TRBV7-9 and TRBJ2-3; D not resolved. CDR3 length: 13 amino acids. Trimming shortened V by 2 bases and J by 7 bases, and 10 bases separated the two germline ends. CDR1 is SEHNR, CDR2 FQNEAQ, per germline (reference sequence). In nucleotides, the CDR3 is TGTGCCAGCAGCTTATGGAGTTTGAATACGCAGTATTTT. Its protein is CASSLWSLNTQYF.

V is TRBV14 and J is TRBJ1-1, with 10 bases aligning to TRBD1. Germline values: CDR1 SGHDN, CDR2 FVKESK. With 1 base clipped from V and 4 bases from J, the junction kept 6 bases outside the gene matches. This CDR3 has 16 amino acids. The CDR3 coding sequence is TGTGCCAGCAGCCAAGTTGACAGGGGGCTACTCACTGAAGCTTTCTTT. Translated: CASSQVDRGLLTEAFF.

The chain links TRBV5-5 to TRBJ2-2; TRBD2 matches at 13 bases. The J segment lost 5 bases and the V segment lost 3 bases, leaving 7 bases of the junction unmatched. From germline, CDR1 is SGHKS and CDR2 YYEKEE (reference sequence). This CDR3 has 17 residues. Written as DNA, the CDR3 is TGTGCCAGCAGCTCATCTCCGGGACTAGCGGGGACCGGGGAGCTGTTTTTT. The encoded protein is CASSSSPGLAGTGELFF.

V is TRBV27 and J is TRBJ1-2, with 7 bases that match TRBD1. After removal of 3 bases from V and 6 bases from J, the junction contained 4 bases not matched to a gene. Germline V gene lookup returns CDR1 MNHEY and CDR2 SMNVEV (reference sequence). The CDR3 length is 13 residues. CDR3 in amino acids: CASSFIGGNGYTF. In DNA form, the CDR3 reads TGTGCCAGCAGTTTTATAGGGGGCAATGGCTACACCTTC.

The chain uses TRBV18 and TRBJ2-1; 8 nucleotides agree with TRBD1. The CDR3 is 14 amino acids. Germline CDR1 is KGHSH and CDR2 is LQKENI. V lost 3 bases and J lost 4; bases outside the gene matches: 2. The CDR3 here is CASSPDRDYNEQFF. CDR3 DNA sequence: TGTGCCAGCTCACCGGACAGGGATTACAATGAGCAGTTCTTC.

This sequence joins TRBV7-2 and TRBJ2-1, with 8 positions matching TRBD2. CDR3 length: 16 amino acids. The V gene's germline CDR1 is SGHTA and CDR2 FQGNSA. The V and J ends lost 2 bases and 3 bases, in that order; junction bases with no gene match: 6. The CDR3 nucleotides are TGTGCCAGCAGCTTACATGGAAGCGGGAGCTACAATGAGCAGTTCTTC. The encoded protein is CASSLHGSGSYNEQFF.

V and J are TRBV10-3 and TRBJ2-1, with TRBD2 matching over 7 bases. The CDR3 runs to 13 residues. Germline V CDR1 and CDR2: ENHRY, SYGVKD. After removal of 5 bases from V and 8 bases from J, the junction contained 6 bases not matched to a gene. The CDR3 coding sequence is TGTGCCATCAGTAAGCGGGAAAGGGATGAGCAGTTCTTC. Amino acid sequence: CAISKRERDEQFF.

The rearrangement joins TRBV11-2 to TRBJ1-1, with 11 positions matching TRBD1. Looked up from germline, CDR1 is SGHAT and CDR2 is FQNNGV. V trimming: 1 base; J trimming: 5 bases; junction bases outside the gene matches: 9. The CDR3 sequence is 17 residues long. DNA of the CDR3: TGTGCCAGCAGCTTAGCAGGACAGGGGGCGCTTAGGACTGAAGCTTTCTTT. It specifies CASSLAGQGALRTEAFF.

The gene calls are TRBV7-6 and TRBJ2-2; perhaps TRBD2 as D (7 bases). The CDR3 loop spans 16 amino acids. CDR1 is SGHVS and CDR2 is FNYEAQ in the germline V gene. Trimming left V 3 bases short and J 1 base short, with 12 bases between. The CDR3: CASSLGGARNTGELFF. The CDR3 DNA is TGTGCCAGCAGCTTGGGGGGGGCACGGAACACCGGGGAGCTGTTTTTT.